Shown below are 21 T cell receptor beta chains from a single sample sequenced in a study of CD8+CD57+ T cells in acquired aplastic anemia. The authors sequenced patients whose flow cytometry had shown CD8+CD57+ cell expansion. CDR3 and TCR beta VDJ profiling relied on a genomic DNA template. TCRdb independently ran MiXCR on the reads; one entry per CDR3 protein. The top ten hold approximately 0.82% of the sample, which has hundreds of thousands of distinct CDR3 sequences, under 40% seen once. Sequencing used sorted CD4+, CD8+, or CD8+CD57+ T cells (not recorded which) from PBMCs. The origin of the receptors is a human donor with aplastic anemia.

This chain connects TRBV5-1 to TRBJ1-3; D might be TRBD1 (6 bases). The CDR3 length is 15 residues. V was shortened by 0 bases and J by 2 bases, with 9 bases between the two germline ends. Germline CDR1 is SGHRS and CDR2 is YFSETQ. CDR3 protein: CASSLGGAAGNTIYF. The CDR3 nucleotides are TGCGCCAGCAGCTTGGGGGGGGCGGCTGGAAACACCATATATTTT.

The chain employs TRBV24-1 and TRBJ2-2, with TRBD2 as a possible D gene (6 bases). Germline V lookup: CDR1 KGHDR, CDR2 SFDVKD. Trimming shortened V by 10 bases and J by 6 bases, and 14 bases separated the two germline ends. The CDR3 is made up of 13 amino acids. The DNA for the CDR3 is TGTGCCACGACCTTGGACTACTCCGGGGAGCTGTTTTTT. Translation: CATTLDYSGELFF.

The chain is built from TRBV6-2 or TRBV6-3 and TRBJ1-1; maybe TRBD1 (5 bases). Germline assignment: CDR1 MNHEY and CDR2 SVGEGT. The ends were cut back, 5 bases at V and 6 bases at J, with 19 bases in the middle. This CDR3 is built from 15 residues. CDR3 coding DNA: TGTGCCAGCAGTAGGGGATGGGATCGGGGCTCTGAAGCTTTCTTT. Its protein product is CASSRGWDRGSEAFF.

This clonotype was seen ten or more times. The chain is built from TRBV29-1 and TRBJ2-7; the D gene is possibly TRBD2 (6 bases). CDR1 is SQVTM and CDR2 is ANQGSEA in the germline V gene. There are 11 residues in the CDR3. The V gene lost 2 bases and the J gene lost 5 bases, with 7 bases spanning the gap. CDR3 sequence: CSVERGNEQYF. The CDR3 coding sequence is TGCAGCGTTGAACGCGGGAACGAGCAGTACTTC.

In this sample, this clonotype turned up many times. The chain is built from TRBV2 and TRBJ2-7; 8 positions match TRBD2. Germline V gives CDR1 SNHLY, CDR2 FYNNEI. V was clipped by 6 bases and J by 2 bases; unmatched bases: 9. This CDR3 region has 15 residues. The DNA of the CDR3 is TGTGCCAGCAGAGAAACGGGAGGGAGGACCTACGAGCAGTACTTC. It yields the protein CASRETGGRTYEQYF.

This clonotype has only one observation. The V call is TRBV24-1, the J call TRBJ2-5; D is uncertain. Trimming took off 12 bases at V and 0 bases at J, with 4 bases between the two ends. CDR1 is KGHDR, CDR2 SFDVKD, per germline. This CDR3 region has 10 residues. CDR3 residues: CAPNQETQYF. As DNA, the CDR3 is TGTGCCCCCAACCAAGAGACCCAGTACTTC.

This clonotype was observed many times. The genes are TRBV29-1 and TRBJ2-3, with unresolved D. V dropped 3 bases and J dropped 14 bases, with 18 bases sitting between them. Germline-derived CDR1 and CDR2 are SQVTM and ANQGSEA. The CDR3 runs to 12 residues. The CDR3 is CSVDDTILPRYF. The CDR3 region has the DNA TGCAGCGTTGACGACACCATACTACCCCGGTATTTT.

This clonotype occurred many times. The junction differs from germline at one of its ends, possibly a read error. This sequence joins TRBV25-1 and TRBJ2-7; D gene ambiguous. The CDR3 has 13 amino acids. Germline V gene sequence: CDR1 MGHDK, CDR2 SYGVNS. The CDR3, as DNA: TGCGCCAGCAGTGAGTTTGGGTCCTACGAGCAGTACTTC. It yields the protein CASSEFGSYEQYF.

This clonotype has only a few counts. V and J are TRBV7-3 and TRBJ2-1; 11 bases line up with TRBD2. CDR1 is SGHTA, CDR2 FQGTGA, per germline. This CDR3 comprises 16 residues. Trimming at V came to 5 bases and at J to 12 bases, leaving 15 bases not matched to a gene. The CDR3 here is CASSPFGTSGKPVQFF. CDR3 coding DNA: TGTGCCAGCAGCCCATTCGGGACTAGCGGAAAACCCGTGCAGTTCTTC.

This clonotype was seen a few times. This chain connects TRBV2 to TRBJ1-5, with 9 bases lining up with TRBD1. Trimming at V came to 7 bases and at J to 4 bases, leaving 8 bases not matched to a gene. This CDR3 is built from 15 residues. Per germline, CDR1 SNHLY and CDR2 FYNNEI. The CDR3 spells CASTFGTGFNQPQHF. CDR3 in DNA: TGTGCCAGCACCTTCGGGACAGGGTTTAATCAGCCCCAGCATTTT.

Comments on this clonotype: At one end, the junction sequence differs from germline, possibly due to a read error. V and J are TRBV7-2 and TRBJ2-7; either TRBD1 or TRBD2 may supply D (5 bases each). CDR1 and CDR2 (germline): SGHTA, FQGNSA. The CDR3 covers 15 residues. CDR3 region: CSSSSGRDPSYEQYF. The CDR3 nucleotides read TGTTCCAGCAGCTCAGGCCGGGACCCGTCATACGAGCAGTACTTC.

The chain uses TRBV2 and TRBJ1-2; 8 nucleotides agree with TRBD1. With V trimmed by 8 bases and J by 8 bases, 10 bases remained unmatched. The CDR3 is 13 residues long. Germline CDR1 reads SNHLY; CDR2 reads FYNNEI. Here the CDR3 reads CASLSVQGGGYTF. In DNA, the CDR3 is TGTGCCAGCTTATCCGTACAGGGGGGCGGCTACACCTTC.

About this clonotype itself: A much larger clone sits a single nucleotide away, making a read error possible. This rearrangement joins TRBV7-3 to TRBJ2-7, with D unresolved. The CDR3 runs to 12 residues. Germline V gives CDR1 SGHTA, CDR2 FQGTGA. V lost 10 bases to trimming and J lost 2 bases, with 12 bases between them. DNA of the CDR3: TGTGCCACCCAGGACGGTGCCTACGAGCAGTACTTC. Translated: CATQDGAYEQYF.

This clonotype was counted only a few times. The chain couples TRBV5-1 to TRBJ1-1, with no clear D. Trimming removed 4 bases from V and 7 bases from J, with 11 bases in between. CDR3 length equals 12 residues. Germline assignment: CDR1 SGHRS and CDR2 YFSETQ. The CDR3 region has the DNA TGCGCCAGCAGCCTTACCTTACATGAAGCTTTCTTT. It translates to CASSLTLHEAFF.

The chain joins TRBV29-1 to TRBJ2-5, with TRBD2 identical over 13 bases. The CDR3 sequence is 14 residues long. CDR1 is SQVTM and CDR2 is ANQGSEA in the germline V gene. The V gene end was trimmed by 8 bases and the J gene end by 3 bases; junction bases not matched to a gene: 6. Written as DNA, the CDR3 is TGCAGCTTAGTTGGACTAGCGGGGGAAGAGACCCAGTACTTC. Encoded protein: CSLVGLAGEETQYF.

The V call is TRBV10-3, the J call TRBJ1-3; the D gene is possibly TRBD1 (5 bases). The V and J ends lost 7 bases and 7 bases respectively, with 14 bases between them. The CDR3 totals 13 residues. CDR1 and CDR2 (germline): ENHRY, SYGVKD. In nucleotides, the CDR3 is TGTGCCATCACCGCAGGGTCCATGAACACCATATATTTT. Translated, it gives CAITAGSMNTIYF.

This clonotype was picked up many times. This chain connects TRBV24-1 to TRBJ2-3; D is tentatively TRBD1 or TRBD2 (5 bases each). The CDR3 loop spans 15 amino acids. Trimming pared 10 bases from V and 4 bases from J, leaving 20 bases between. Germline V CDR1 and CDR2: KGHDR, SFDVKD. The CDR3, as DNA: TGTGCCACACAAAACGGGCACTTGGGGGCAGATACGCAGTATTTT. It is translated as CATQNGHLGADTQYF.

In its sample, this clonotype was seen many times. The CDR3 sequence is CASRTGAHSGNTIYF. In nucleotides, the CDR3 is TGTGCCAGTAGGACAGGGGCCCACTCTGGAAACACCATATATTTT. The V gene is TRBV19, the J gene TRBJ1-3; 8 bases line up with TRBD1. This CDR3 is 15 amino acids long. The germline V gene encodes CDR1 LNHDA and CDR2 SQIVND (reference sequence). Unmatched junction bases numbered 4, after V lost 6 bases and J lost 0 bases.

The chain carries TRBV24-1 and TRBJ1-2; 7 nucleotides align to TRBD1. From germline, CDR1 is KGHDR and CDR2 SFDVKD. This CDR3 is built from 16 residues. V lost 2 bases to trimming and J lost 7 bases; unmatched junction nucleotides: 12. Written as DNA, the CDR3 is TGTGCCACCAGTGATTCCTCACAGGGGCTTCTCGGTGGCTACACCTTC. Protein product: CATSDSSQGLLGGYTF.

This clonotype has a handful of counts. The chain employs TRBV9 and TRBJ1-2; D unclear. Germline V gene data show CDR1 as SGDLS and CDR2 as YYNGEE. V lost 0 bases and J lost 7, with 13 bases in between. The CDR3 is 14 amino acids. In DNA form, the CDR3 reads TGTGCCAGCAGCGTAGAAACCAACCGGGGTGGCTACACCTTC. It is translated as CASSVETNRGGYTF. The entire variable domain, with the rest obtained from reference TRBV9 and TRBJ1-2, is as follows: DSGVTQTPKHLITATGQRVTLRCSPRSGDLSVYWYQQSLDQGLQFLIQYYNGEERAKGNILERFSAQQFPDLHSELNLSSLELGDSALYFCASSVETNRGGYTFGSGTRLTVV.

This clonotype has just a few counts. V gene TRBV12-3 or TRBV12-4 combines with J gene TRBJ2-5; 8 nucleotides agree with TRBD2. V gave up 7 bases and J gave up 2 bases; unmatched junction bases: 9. The CDR3 totals 15 residues. The CDR3, as DNA: TGTGCCAGCACAACATTAGCGGGGCCACAAGAGACCCAGTACTTC. Encoded protein: CASTTLAGPQETQYF.